This section outlines one T cell receptor (beta chain) sequence together with its context. The sample comes from a study of blood T cell repertoires in COVID-19. Study summary: From the United States, Italy and Spain came samples of acute and convalescent COVID-19. PBMCs, B-cell-depleted T cells, or T cells were the source of the cDNA or gDNA that made up the material.

Study processing details: Amplified reference gene primers provided the basis for estimating nucleated cell counts. The protocol was immunoSEQ multiplex PCR, while the TCRdb copy is restricted to in-frame clones and leaves out a portion. Clonal size and the V and J genes are those of that table, whereas D and trimming came from the DNA. The data contain fewer than 250,000 clones, around 86% of them singletons. Germline CDR1 and CDR2: MDHEN and SYDVKM. The length of the CDR3 is 16 residues. Deletions cut 1 base from V and 0 bases from J, with 10 bases between. The J gene is TRBJ1-5, the V gene TRBV28; D gene uncertain. The TCR originated in a woman aged 55-70 years who had recovered from COVID-19. The sample consisted of peripheral blood. The CDR3 loop is CASSLYSSNSNQPQHF. The CDR3 DNA is TGTGCCAGCAGTTTATACTCTTCGAATAGCAATCAGCCCCAGCATTTT.